This T cell receptor (beta chain) emerged from a study of T cells and Merkel cell carcinoma outcomes. Study-wide findings and caveats: Repertoire plus T-cell density reportedly predicted Merkel cell carcinoma outcomes.

Sequenced by immunoSEQ multiplex PCR; TCRdb stores in-frame clones only, minus some. This sample has more than 9,500 clones, with around 95% found just once. Details on this clone: Antigen unknown.

The sequence derives from a human donor with Merkel cell carcinoma. Material: tumor tissue from Merkel cell carcinoma.

The CDR3 DNA sequence: TGTGCCAGCGGGGGACTAGCGGGACGTACATACAATGAGCAGTTCTTC. Encoded protein: CASGGLAGRTYNEQFF. The rearrangement links TRBV27 to TRBJ2-1; 13 bases fit TRBD2. The V gene end was trimmed by 8 bases and the J gene end by 4 bases; junction bases not matched to a gene: 8. This CDR3 is built from 16 residues. Germline CDR1 reads MNHEY; CDR2 reads SMNVEV (reference sequence).